A single sample gave rise to the 6 T cell receptor beta chains below, sequenced in a study of response to subunit inactivated influenza vaccine. TCRdb used MiXCR to reprocess the RT-PCR reads, holding one entry per CDR3 protein. The sample carries roughly 650,000 distinct CDR3 sequences, roughly 14% recorded once. The source material was PBMCs from blood, sampled 11 to 12 days after vaccination. The receptor source for this set is a man aged 50-60 years who received an inactivated influenza vaccine.

This clonotype has only a few counts. The chain has TRBV12-3 or TRBV12-4 and TRBJ1-2; 8 nucleotides line up with TRBD1. The CDR3 contains 13 residues. V dropped 4 bases and J dropped 7; count of bases not matched to a gene: 5. CDR3 protein: CASSSRTGTGYTF. The DNA for the CDR3 is TGTGCCAGCAGTTCACGGACAGGGACTGGCTACACCTTC.

This clonotype was seen more than once but under ten times. This chain uses TRBV5-6 with TRBJ1-1; no reliable D call. Germline values: CDR1 SGHDT, CDR2 YYEEEE. The CDR3 totals 14 residues. V dropped 0 bases and J dropped 5 bases, with 11 bases sitting between them. The CDR3 DNA is TGTGCCAGCAGCTTGGGGGGTACGGGTACTGAAGCTTTCTTT. Its translation is CASSLGGTGTEAFF.

The chain recombines TRBV28 with TRBJ2-1; D may be TRBD1 (6 bases). CDR1 and CDR2 from the germline V gene are MDHEN and SYDVKM. The CDR3 is 15 residues long. Trimming left V 4 bases short and J 3 bases short, with 13 bases between. The CDR3 is CASSSLGTHYNEQFF. The CDR3 DNA follows: TGTGCCAGCAGTTCTCTCGGGACACACTACAATGAGCAGTTCTTC.

The rearrangement uses TRBV4-1 and TRBJ1-1; D is unclear. The length of the CDR3 is 16 residues. CDR1 and CDR2 (germline): MGHRA, YSYEKL. V was cut by 3 bases and J by 0 bases, with 14 bases left in between. CDR3 nucleotide sequence: TGCGCCAGCAGCCAGTCGACCGGGATAATGAACACTGAAGCTTTCTTT. This sequence encodes CASSQSTGIMNTEAFF.

V usage is TRBV20-1 and J usage is TRBJ2-7; tentative D call: TRBD1 (6 bases). Germline CDR1 is DFQATT and CDR2 is SNEGSKA (reference sequence). The CDR3 has 15 residues. V lost 5 bases to trimming and J lost 6 bases, with 23 bases between them. CDR3 DNA sequence: TGCAGTGCTCCTCCGGATGCGACAGGATGGGGCGAGCAGTACTTC. This encodes CSAPPDATGWGEQYF.

This clonotype turned up a few times. The rearrangement joins TRBV12-3 or TRBV12-4 to TRBJ1-5, with TRBD1 as a possible D gene (6 bases). The CDR3 runs 15 residues. V lost 5 bases, J lost 6 bases, and 17 bases lay in between. CDR3 in DNA: TGTGCCAGCAGTATAACCGGGACAAAGCGTCAGCCCCAGCATTTT. Translated, it gives CASSITGTKRQPQHF.